What follows are 10 T cell receptor beta chains derived from one specimen sequenced in a study of blood T cell repertoires in COVID-19. Only in-frame clones appear in the TCRdb table, and some are missing; sequencing was by immunoSEQ multiplex PCR. This table has more than 95,000 clones, roughly nine tenths appearing once. Specimen: peripheral blood. The receptors originated from a man in his sixties or seventies who had recovered from COVID-19.

The CDR3 loop reads CASSKDRADTQYF. The DNA for the CDR3 is TGTGCCAGCAGCAAGGACAGGGCAGATACGCAGTATTTT. The chain has TRBV27 and TRBJ2-3, with 8 bases aligning to TRBD1. This CDR3 contains 13 residues. V shed 6 bases and J 4 bases; nucleotides not matched to a gene: 3. Germline values: CDR1 MNHEY, CDR2 SMNVEV (reference sequence).

DNA of the CDR3: TGTGCCAGCAGTGAACAGGGGGCCGGAAACACCATATATTTT. Protein product: CASSEQGAGNTIYF. The chain joins TRBV2 to TRBJ1-3, with 8 bases that match TRBD1. The V gene's germline CDR1 is SNHLY and CDR2 FYNNEI. V was pared by 2 bases and J by 4 bases, with 1 base of the junction left unmatched. This CDR3 contains 14 residues.

The rearrangement joins TRBV20-1 to TRBJ2-5; no firm D call. The CDR3 spans 11 residues. V gave up 0 bases and J gave up 5 bases, with 4 bases separating them. Germline CDR1 is DFQATT and CDR2 is SNEGSKA (reference sequence). CDR3 loop: CSARDQETQYF. The DNA of the CDR3 is TGCAGTGCTAGAGATCAGGAGACCCAGTACTTC.

The chain's CDR3 is CASSYSTGGHEKLFF. As DNA, the CDR3 is TGTGCCAGCAGTTACTCGACAGGAGGCCATGAAAAACTGTTTTTT. The J gene is TRBJ1-4, the V gene TRBV6-5, with D possibly being TRBD1 (6 bases). The CDR3 sequence is 15 residues long. CDR1 is MNHEY, CDR2 SVGAGI, per germline. V gave up 0 bases and J gave up 6 bases, with 11 bases separating them.

This sequence joins TRBV9 and TRBJ2-6; TRBD1 aligns across 7 bases. Germline CDR1 reads SGDLS; CDR2 reads YYNGEE. J lost 0 bases, V lost 7 bases, and 1 base had no gene match. CDR3 size: 14 residues. The CDR3 DNA follows: TGTGCCAGCCGACAGGGCTCTGGGGCCAACGTCCTGACTTTC. Its protein is CASRQGSGANVLTF.

V gene TRBV27 combines with J gene TRBJ1-1, with TRBD1 identical over 7 bases. After removal of 5 bases from V and 5 bases from J, the junction contained 5 bases not matched to a gene. This CDR3 has 13 amino acids. Germline assignment: CDR1 MNHEY and CDR2 SMNVEV (reference sequence). CDR3 nucleotides: TGTGCCAGCAGTGGCACAGGGGCGACTGAAGCTTTCTTT. Amino acid sequence: CASSGTGATEAFF.

The rearrangement links TRBV7-6 to TRBJ2-7; 7 bases are a match to TRBD1. The CDR3 is 15 amino acids. Germline values: CDR1 SGHVS, CDR2 FNYEAQ. The J segment lost 1 base and the V segment lost 4 bases, leaving 7 bases of the junction unmatched. The chain's CDR3 is CASSSTGDSSYEQYF. The CDR3 bases are TGTGCCAGCAGCTCAACAGGGGACAGTTCCTACGAGCAGTACTTC.

Concerning this clone: At one end the junction does not follow the germline gene, possibly because of a read error. V usage is TRBV28 and J usage is TRBJ1-2; D possibly corresponds to TRBD1 (6 bases). CDR3 length: 16 residues. Germline-derived CDR1 and CDR2 are MDHEN and SYDVKM. The CDR3: CASSYSRTDPNSGYTF. The CDR3 coding sequence is TGTGCCAGCAGCTATAGCCGGACAGACCCAAACTCTGGCTACACCTTC.

This sequence joins TRBV5-8 and TRBJ1-2; 8 nucleotides line up with TRBD1. V gave up 1 base and J gave up 2 bases; unmatched junction bases: 1. CDR3 length equals 14 residues. From germline, CDR1 is SGHTS and CDR2 YDEGEE. The CDR3 DNA is TGTGCCAGCAGCTTGAGGACAGGGAACTATGGCTACACCTTC. Translated: CASSLRTGNYGYTF. Full variable domain (remainder filled in from reference TRBV5-8 and TRBJ1-2): EAGVTQSPTHLIKTRGQQATLRCSPISGHTSVYWYQQALGLGLQFLLWYDEGEERNRGNFPPRFSGRQFPNYSSELNVNALELEDSALYLCASSLRTGNYGYTFGSGTRLTVV.

The chain carries TRBV28 and TRBJ2-3; tentative D call: TRBD2 (7 bases). Germline V gene sequence: CDR1 MDHEN, CDR2 SYDVKM. Trimming removed 2 bases from V and 2 bases from J, with 14 bases in between. The CDR3 sequence is 16 residues long. The chain's CDR3 is CASSLQRGANTDTQYF. The CDR3 coding sequence is TGTGCCAGCAGTTTACAACGGGGGGCCAACACAGATACGCAGTATTTT.